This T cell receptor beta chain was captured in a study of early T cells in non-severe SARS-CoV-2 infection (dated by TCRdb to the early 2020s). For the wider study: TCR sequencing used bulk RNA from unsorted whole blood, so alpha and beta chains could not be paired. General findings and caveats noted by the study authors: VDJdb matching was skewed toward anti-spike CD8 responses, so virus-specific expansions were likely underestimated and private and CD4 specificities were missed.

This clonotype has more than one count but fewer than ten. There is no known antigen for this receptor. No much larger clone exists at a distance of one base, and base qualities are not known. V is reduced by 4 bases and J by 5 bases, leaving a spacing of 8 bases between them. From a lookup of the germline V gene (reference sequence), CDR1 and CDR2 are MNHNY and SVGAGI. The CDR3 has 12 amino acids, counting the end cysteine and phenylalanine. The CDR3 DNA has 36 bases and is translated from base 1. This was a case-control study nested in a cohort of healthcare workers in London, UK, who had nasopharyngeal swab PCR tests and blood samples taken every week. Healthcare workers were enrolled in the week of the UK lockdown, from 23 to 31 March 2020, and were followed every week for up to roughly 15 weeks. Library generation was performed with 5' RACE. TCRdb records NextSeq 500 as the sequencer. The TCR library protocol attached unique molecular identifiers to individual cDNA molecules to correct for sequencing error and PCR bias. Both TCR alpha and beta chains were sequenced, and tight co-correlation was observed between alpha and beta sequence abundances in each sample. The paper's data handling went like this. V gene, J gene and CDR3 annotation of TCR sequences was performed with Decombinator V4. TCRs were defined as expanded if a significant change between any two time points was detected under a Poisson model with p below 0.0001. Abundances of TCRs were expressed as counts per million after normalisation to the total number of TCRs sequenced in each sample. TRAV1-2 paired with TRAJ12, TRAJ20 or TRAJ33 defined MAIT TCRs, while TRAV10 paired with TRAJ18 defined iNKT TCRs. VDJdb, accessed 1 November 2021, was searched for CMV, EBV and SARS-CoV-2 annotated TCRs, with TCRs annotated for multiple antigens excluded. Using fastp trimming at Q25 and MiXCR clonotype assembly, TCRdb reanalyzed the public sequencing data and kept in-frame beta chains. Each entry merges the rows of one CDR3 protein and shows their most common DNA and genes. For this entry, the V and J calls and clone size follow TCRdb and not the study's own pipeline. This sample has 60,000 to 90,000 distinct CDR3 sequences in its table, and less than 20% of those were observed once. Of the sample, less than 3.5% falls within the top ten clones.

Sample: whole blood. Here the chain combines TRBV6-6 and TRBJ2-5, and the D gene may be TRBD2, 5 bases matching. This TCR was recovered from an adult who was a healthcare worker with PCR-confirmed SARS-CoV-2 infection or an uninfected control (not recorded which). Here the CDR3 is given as CASSSTGETQYF. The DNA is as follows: TGTGCCAGCAGTTCCACGGGGGAGACCCAGTACTTC.